These 9 T cell receptor beta chains share one sample of origin, sequenced in a study of T cells generated in artificial thymic organoids. Their antigens remain unidentified. Semi-nested PCR with reverse primers in the TRAC or TRBC constant regions amplified each chain separately. One entry per CDR3 protein, called by TCRdb with MiXCR from the 5' RACE reads. The table has about 5,400 distinct CDR3 sequences, under 30% seen once. Organoids aggregated human HSPCs with DLL1-transduced murine MS5 stromal cells. The seeding cells were CD34+CD3- hematopoietic stem and progenitor cells purified by FACS to remove T cells. Sequenced sample: naive CD8+ T cells grown in artificial thymic organoids from cord blood stem and progenitor cells. Sample subset: CD3+TCRalphabeta+CD8SP T cells; for blood, CD45RO-CCR7+ naive CD8+ T cells. Receptor source: a human donor who gave cord blood stem cells for thymic organoid culture, a cardiac surgery patient who gave postnatal thymus, or a blood donor (not recorded which).

In this sample, this clonotype is medium-sized (0.01 to 0.1%). The chain carries TRBV4-3 and TRBJ2-2; D possibly corresponds to TRBD1 (5 bases). V was clipped by 4 bases and J by 7 bases, with 16 bases between them. CDR1 LGHNA and CDR2 YSLEER come from the germline V gene. This CDR3 has 15 amino acids. For the CDR3, the DNA is TGCGCCAGCAGCCTCGGCCCAGGGCTGGGCGGGGAGCTGTTTTTT. Protein product: CASSLGPGLGGELFF.

This clonotype is medium-sized (0.01 to 0.1%) within its sample. This sequence joins TRBV4-3 and TRBJ2-1, with TRBD2 matching 7 bases. V was clipped by 0 bases and J by 4 bases; unmatched bases: 6. CDR1 is LGHNA, CDR2 YSLEER, per germline. The CDR3 runs 16 residues. The CDR3 sequence: CASSQDGREGYNEQFF. As DNA, the CDR3 is TGCGCCAGCAGCCAAGATGGGAGGGAGGGGTACAATGAGCAGTTCTTC.

The chain combines TRBV5-1 with TRBJ1-1; D uncertain. Germline CDR1 reads SGHRS; CDR2 reads YFSETQ. V was cut by 1 base and J by 0 bases, with 19 bases left in between. CDR3 length: 18 residues. This chain's CDR3 is CASSLSVGSQILNTEAFF. In nucleotides, the CDR3 is TGCGCCAGCAGCTTGAGTGTCGGCAGTCAGATACTGAACACTGAAGCTTTCTTT.

The CDR3 DNA reads TGCAGTGCTCGCGGTAACACTGAAGCTTTCTTT. Its protein is CSARGNTEAFF. The V gene is TRBV20-1, the J gene TRBJ1-1, with D hard to call. Germline V CDR1 and CDR2: DFQATT, SNEGSKA (reference sequence). The CDR3 spans 11 residues. Trimming stripped 5 bases from V and 2 bases from J, with 6 bases between.

This clonotype is classed as medium-sized. V is TRBV20-1 and J is TRBJ2-7; 9 bases align to TRBD2. Germline CDR1 is DFQATT and CDR2 is SNEGSKA (reference sequence). With V trimmed by 1 base and J by 2 bases, 3 bases remained unmatched. This CDR3 has 14 amino acids. The CDR3 DNA reads as TGCAGTGCTAGAGCACTAGCGGGTGCCTACGAGCAGTACTTC. The encoded protein is CSARALAGAYEQYF.

With respect to this clonotype: The junction does not match germline at one end; this may be a read error. This chain joins TRBV6-6 and TRBJ2-7; tentative D call: TRBD2 (6 bases). The germline V gene encodes CDR1 MNHNY and CDR2 SVGAGI (reference sequence). There are 15 residues in the CDR3. For the CDR3, the DNA is TGTGCCGGCAGTTACTCGAGGCTAGCGATCTACGGGCAGTACTTC. This encodes CAGSYSRLAIYGQYF.

A note on this clonotype: The junction and the germline gene differ at one end; a read error may be behind it. V is TRBV19 and J is TRBJ1-1; no firm D call. CDR3 length equals 14 residues. CDR1 is LNHDA and CDR2 is SQIVND in the germline V gene (reference sequence). The CDR3, as DNA: TGTGCCAGTAGTATAGAGGACCGGGAAACTGAAACTTTCTTT. It specifies CASSIEDRETETFF.

V usage is TRBV19 and J usage is TRBJ1-5; D may be TRBD1 (5 bases). There are 18 residues in the CDR3. Trimming left V 5 bases short and J 0 bases short, with 20 bases between. Germline V CDR1 and CDR2: LNHDA, SQIVND (reference sequence). CDR3 residues: CASSPPGIYLYSNQPQHF. CDR3 coding DNA: TGTGCCAGTAGTCCTCCAGGGATCTACCTTTATAGCAATCAGCCCCAGCATTTT.

V gene TRBV13 combines with J gene TRBJ2-5, with TRBD1 matching over 7 bases. V shed 3 bases and J 5 bases; nucleotides not matched to a gene: 3. Germline assignment: CDR1 PRHDT and CDR2 FYEKMQ (reference sequence). The CDR3 runs 13 residues. The CDR3 coding sequence is TGTGCCAGCAGCTTCGGACAGGTTGAGACCCAGTACTTC. Encoded protein: CASSFGQVETQYF.